Listed here are 15 T cell receptor beta chains from one sample, sequenced in a study of blood T cells in healthy people across ages. A sample-barcoded 5' primer and a J-beta primer mix were used in a second PCR of roughly 7 to 11 cycles. MiXCR, run by TCRdb on the 5' RACE reads, gives a single entry per CDR3 protein. The table records around 2 million distinct CDR3 sequences, more than 35% of them present only once. The material sequenced was blood. These receptors were collected from a human donor in good health.

This clonotype was recorded a few times. The rearrangement links TRBV5-1 to TRBJ2-7; D is ambiguous. CDR3 length: 13 residues. The V gene lost 4 bases and the J gene lost 4 bases, with 12 bases spanning the gap. Germline assignment: CDR1 SGHRS and CDR2 YFSETQ. CDR3 nucleotides: TGCGCCAGCAGCAATTCTGACATTTACGAGCAGTACTTC. It encodes CASSNSDIYEQYF.

The chain is built from TRBV24-1 and TRBJ1-2, with D perhaps matching TRBD1 (6 bases). Germline V lookup: CDR1 KGHDR, CDR2 SFDVKD. The CDR3 covers 11 residues. Trimming removed 9 bases from V and 4 bases from J, with 8 bases in between. CDR3 nucleotide sequence: TGTGCCACCGAGGGGGGCTATGGCTACACCTTC. This sequence encodes CATEGGYGYTF.

This clonotype was observed a few times. The V and J genes are TRBV2 and TRBJ2-3; D may be TRBD2 (6 bases). The CDR3 covers 15 residues. Germline CDR1 and CDR2: SNHLY and FYNNEI. Deletions cut 2 bases from V and 2 bases from J, with 11 bases between. CDR3 in DNA: TGTGCCAGCAGTGAAAAGGGCGGGGCCACAGATACGCAGTATTTT. Residues: CASSEKGGATDTQYF.

The genes are TRBV12-3 or TRBV12-4 and TRBJ2-2; 8 bases are shared with TRBD1. The CDR3 sequence is 15 residues long. The V and J ends lost 10 bases and 0 bases, in that order; junction bases with no gene match: 7. CDR3 nucleotides: TGTGCCACCAGCCAGGGGGCCCCGAACACCGGGGAGCTGTTTTTT. Translated, it gives CATSQGAPNTGELFF.

This sequence joins TRBV12-3 or TRBV12-4 and TRBJ2-7; D unresolved. V was pared by 6 bases and J by 7 bases, with 13 bases between. The CDR3 is made up of 12 amino acids. The CDR3 sequence is CASSPNQNEQYF. The CDR3 DNA reads as TGTGCCAGCAGCCCCAATCAGAATGAGCAGTACTTC.

The chain employs TRBV3-1 and TRBJ2-1; D is ambiguous. The J call may be in error: the DNA end matches TRBJ2-7 better. The CDR3 is made up of 16 amino acids. Per the germline V gene, CDR1 is LGHDT and CDR2 is YNNKEL (reference sequence). The CDR3 region has the DNA TGTGCCAGCAGCCAAGCTTTTAACAGCTCCTACAATGAGCAGTACTTC. It encodes CASSQAFNSSYNEQYF.

This clonotype was detected a few times. Germline is not matched at one junction end, which may reflect a read error. V gene TRBV4-3 combines with J gene TRBJ1-2; 9 positions match TRBD1. The germline gives CDR1 LGHNA, CDR2 YSLEER. The CDR3 loop spans 18 amino acids. Here the CDR3 reads CANSLLPGQGYSNYGYTF. CDR3 sequence (DNA): TGCGCCAACAGCCTCCTTCCGGGACAGGGATACAGTAACTATGGCTACACCTTC.

Points on this clonotype: This may come from a read error, since a much larger clone is one base off. This rearrangement joins TRBV11-1 to TRBJ2-1, with D perhaps matching TRBD2 (5 bases). Matching the DNA end better, TRBJ2-7 makes the J call doubtful. Germline V gives CDR1 SGHAT, CDR2 FQDESV (reference sequence). This CDR3 contains 14 residues. CDR3 in DNA: TGTGCCAGCAGGGAACGGGGTTCCTACAATGAGCAGTACTTC. Translating gives CASRERGSYNEQYF.

The V call is TRBV28, the J call TRBJ1-1; D is perhaps TRBD1 (5 bases). The V end lost 4 bases, the J end lost 1 base, and 10 bases lay between the germline ends. Germline V gives CDR1 MDHEN, CDR2 SYDVKM. This CDR3 spans 14 amino acids. CDR3: CASSWETENTEAFF. In DNA, the CDR3 is TGTGCCAGCAGTTGGGAGACAGAGAACACTGAAGCTTTCTTT.

There are a few counts of this clonotype. The J gene is TRBJ2-1, the V gene TRBV4-3; 9 bases align to TRBD1. Losses at the gene ends were 0 bases for V and 8 bases for J; bases not matched to a gene: 11. Per the germline V gene, CDR1 is LGHNA and CDR2 is YSLEER. This CDR3 spans 17 amino acids. The CDR3 loop reads CASSQDILGQGLYEQFF. The CDR3 nucleotides are TGCGCCAGCAGCCAAGACATCTTGGGACAGGGTCTATATGAGCAGTTCTTC.

Details on this clonotype: The CDR3 end shows no conserved phenylalanine or tryptophan, and so a read error is likely. V and J are TRBV20-1 and TRBJ2-5; D possibly uses TRBD1 or TRBD2 (5 bases each). Germline CDR1 is DFQATT and CDR2 is SNEGSKA (reference sequence). CDR3 length: 13 amino acids. The CDR3 coding sequence is TGCAGCGGACTTGGACAAAGCCAAGAGACCCAGTACGTC. This sequence encodes CSGLGQSQETQYV.

This clonotype was detected only a few times. J is TRBJ2-3 and V is TRBV11-2, with TRBD1 matching 7 bases. The CDR3 extends over 15 amino acids. Germline-derived CDR1 and CDR2 are SGHAT and FQNNGV. With 5 bases clipped from V and 3 bases from J, the junction kept 8 bases outside the gene matches. CDR3 amino acids: CASSPRGFVTDTQYF. The CDR3 DNA reads TGTGCCAGCAGCCCCAGGGGGTTTGTAACAGATACGCAGTATTTT.

The chain employs TRBV6-5 and TRBJ2-7; 7 nucleotides agree with TRBD1. The last part of the DNA fits TRBJ2-4 better; the J call may be wrong. CDR1 and CDR2 (germline): MNHEY, SVGAGI. The CDR3 spans 14 residues. The CDR3 sequence: CASSGQVTKNIQYF. As DNA, the CDR3 is TGTGCCAGCAGCGGACAGGTGACCAAAAACATTCAGTACTTC.

This clonotype was seen a handful of times. The chain carries TRBV9 and TRBJ1-4; TRBD1 might be the D (5 bases). V lost 4 bases and J 13 bases, leaving 35 bases between the germline ends. Germline CDR1 is SGDLS and CDR2 is YYNGEE. This CDR3 is built from 19 residues. This CDR3 reads CASSTRGVSPGPQGKGLFF. The CDR3 bases are TGTGCCAGCAGCACACGGGGGGTCTCACCGGGACCTCAAGGGAAGGGACTGTTTTTT.

This clonotype was picked up one time. The DNA for the CDR3 is TGTGCCAGCAGTTTAAGCGGATTGGGGCCAAGTCCCTACGAGCAGTACTTC. Amino acids: CASSLSGLGPSPYEQYF. The chain joins TRBV27 to TRBJ2-7, with D perhaps assigned TRBD1 or TRBD2 (5 bases each). This CDR3 region has 17 residues. The germline V gene has CDR1 MNHEY and CDR2 SMNVEV (reference sequence). Trimming took off 2 bases at V and 2 bases at J, with 19 bases between the two ends.